This T cell receptor (beta chain) is drawn from a study of CXCR3-negative and CXCR3-positive naive CD8 T cells. It was by 5' RACE with UMI labels that the TRB cDNA libraries were prepared. From its re-call of the 5' RACE reads, TCRdb lists each CDR3 protein once, without DNA. The listing records 130,000 or so distinct CDR3 sequences. Concerning this clonotype itself: Its antigen is unknown.

Study-wide results and limits: For CXCR3-positive naive cells, TRB CDR3s were more hydrophobic than those of CXCR3-negative naive cells. Memory cells showed distinct TRBV-TRBJ patterns, while the two naive subsets matched.

Germline CDR1 is LNHDA and CDR2 is SQIVND (reference sequence). The CDR3 extends over 16 amino acids. CD45RO-CCR7+CD27+CD95- marked naive CD8+ T cells. The chain combines TRBV19 with TRBJ2-3; the TCRdb call, TRBD2, lacks DNA for checking. The specimen sequenced was naive CXCR3- CD8+ T cells from blood. Documented subset: CD45RO-CCR7+CD27+CD95- naive CD8+ T cells lacking CXCR3 (TNR3-). This clonotype originated in a human donor in good health. Some clones in this sample may be carry-over from other donors' samples. The CDR3 protein is CASTAGSSYTTDTQYF.